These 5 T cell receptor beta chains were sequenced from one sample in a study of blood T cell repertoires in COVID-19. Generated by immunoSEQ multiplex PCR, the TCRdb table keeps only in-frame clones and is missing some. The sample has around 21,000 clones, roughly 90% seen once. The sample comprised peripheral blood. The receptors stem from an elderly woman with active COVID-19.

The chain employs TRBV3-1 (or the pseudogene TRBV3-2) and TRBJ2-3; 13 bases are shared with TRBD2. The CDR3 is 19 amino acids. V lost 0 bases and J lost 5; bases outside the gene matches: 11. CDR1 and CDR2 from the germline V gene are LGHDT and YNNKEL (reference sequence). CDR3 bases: TGTGCCAGCAGCCAAGATCCTCGAGGACTAGCGGGGGAGGGAGATACGCAGTATTTT. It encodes CASSQDPRGLAGEGDTQYF.

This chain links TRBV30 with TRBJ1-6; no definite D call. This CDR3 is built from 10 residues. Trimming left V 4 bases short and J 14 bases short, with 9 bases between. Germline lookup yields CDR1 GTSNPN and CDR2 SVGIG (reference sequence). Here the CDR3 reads CAWNGGSLHF. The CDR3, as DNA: TGTGCCTGGAACGGCGGCTCCCTCCACTTT. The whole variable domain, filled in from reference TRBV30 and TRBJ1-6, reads SQTIHQWPATLVQPVGSPLSLECTVEGTSNPNLYWYRQAAGRGLQLLFYSVGIGQISSEVPQNLSASRPQDRQFILSSKKLLLSDSGFYLCAWNGGSLHFGNGTRLTVT.

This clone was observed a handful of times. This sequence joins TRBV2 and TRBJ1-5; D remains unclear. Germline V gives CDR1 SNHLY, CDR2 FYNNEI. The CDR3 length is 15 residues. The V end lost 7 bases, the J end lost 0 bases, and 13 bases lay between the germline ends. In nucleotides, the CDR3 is TGTGCCAGCAAGGCCCGGGGATATAGCAATCAGCCCCAGCATTTT. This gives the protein CASKARGYSNQPQHF. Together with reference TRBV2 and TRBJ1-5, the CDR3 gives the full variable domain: EPEVTQTPSHQVTQMGQEVILRCVPISNHLYFYWYRQILGQKVEFLVSFYNNEISEKSEIFDDQFSVERPDGSNFTLKIRSTKLEDSAMYFCASKARGYSNQPQHFGDGTRLSIL.

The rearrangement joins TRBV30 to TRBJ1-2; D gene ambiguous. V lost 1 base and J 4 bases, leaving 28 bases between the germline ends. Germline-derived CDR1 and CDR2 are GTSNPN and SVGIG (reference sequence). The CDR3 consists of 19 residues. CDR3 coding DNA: TGTGCCTGGAGTGGGACTGCCCCCAGAGATTGGACGCTAATCTATGGCTACACCTTC. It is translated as CAWSGTAPRDWTLIYGYTF.

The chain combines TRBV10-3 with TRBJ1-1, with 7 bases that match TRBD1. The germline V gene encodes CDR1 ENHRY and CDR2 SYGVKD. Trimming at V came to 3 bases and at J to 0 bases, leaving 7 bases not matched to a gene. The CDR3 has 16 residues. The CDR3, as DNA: TGTGCCATCAGTGACCGGGACAGAAACATGAACACTGAAGCTTTCTTT. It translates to CAISDRDRNMNTEAFF.